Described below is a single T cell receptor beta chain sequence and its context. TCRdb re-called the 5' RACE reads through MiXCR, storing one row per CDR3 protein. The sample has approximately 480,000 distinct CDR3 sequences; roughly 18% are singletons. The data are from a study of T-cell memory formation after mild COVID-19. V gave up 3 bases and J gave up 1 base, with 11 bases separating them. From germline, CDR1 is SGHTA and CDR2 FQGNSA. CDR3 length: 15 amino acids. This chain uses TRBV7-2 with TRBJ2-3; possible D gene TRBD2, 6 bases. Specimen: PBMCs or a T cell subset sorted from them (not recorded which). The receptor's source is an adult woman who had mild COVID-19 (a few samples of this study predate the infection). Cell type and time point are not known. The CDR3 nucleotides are TGTGCCAGCAGCTTTACTAGCTCCCGCACAGATACGCAGTATTTT. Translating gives CASSFTSSRTDTQYF.